This T cell receptor beta chain was retrieved from a study of T cell repertoires in aging, cancer and after chemotherapy. Study-level points and caveats: Median generation probability rose over the chemotherapy interval in each cancer cohort, suggesting rebound thymic output. In healthy donors, age-related TCR diversity loss mainly reflected lost richness. Age-matched healthy donors had significantly more diverse, less clonal blood TCR repertoires than untreated cancer patients.

Between the trimmed V and J ends, which lost 0 bases and 4 bases, there was a span of 9 bases. This CDR3 has 15 amino acids. CDR1 MNHEY and CDR2 SVGAGI come from the germline V gene. This clonotype counts as medium-sized. The antigen is undetermined. TCR beta rearrangements were amplified from peripheral blood genomic DNA. Rearranged V-D-J TRB sequences were amplified with a mixed TRB-A/B primer pool. TCRdb passed the multiplex PCR reads through MiXCR, listing each CDR3 protein once. The table shows 7,000 to 9,500 distinct CDR3 sequences, with around 34% occurring only once. The source material was blood. This clonotype was obtained from a human donor in good health. The donor label of this sample is uncertain. The chain joins TRBV6-5 to TRBJ2-2; TRBD1 is a possible D gene (6 bases). The CDR3 reads CASSYSGRGTGELFF. The CDR3 coding sequence is TGTGCCAGCAGTTACTCGGGCAGGGGCACCGGGGAGCTGTTTTTT.